These 25 T cell receptor beta chains share one sample of origin, sequenced in a study of T-cell memory formation after mild COVID-19. TCRdb called the 5' RACE reads again in MiXCR, with one record for every CDR3 protein. The data contain roughly 350,000 distinct CDR3 sequences, more than 20% of them singletons. Sequencing was carried out using PBMCs or a T cell subset sorted from them (not recorded which). These receptor sequences come from an adult woman who had mild COVID-19 (a few samples of this study predate the infection). Cell type and time point are not known.

This clonotype was seen a few times. The V call is TRBV29-1, the J call TRBJ2-5, with a possible D match to TRBD1 (8 bases). The CDR3 is 19 residues long. V was pared by 2 bases and J by 4 bases, with 29 bases between. Germline CDR1 SQVTM, CDR2 ANQGSEA. CDR3 amino acids: CSVEYDSGTGKISGETQYF. CDR3 coding DNA: TGCAGCGTTGAATACGACAGCGGGACAGGCAAGATTTCGGGAGAGACCCAGTACTTC.

This clonotype was counted between two and nine times. The chain links TRBV6-6 to TRBJ1-1; D is unresolved. CDR1 MNHNY and CDR2 SVGAGI come from the germline V gene (reference sequence). Trimming shortened V by 2 bases and J by 1 base, and 8 bases separated the two germline ends. The CDR3 sequence is 14 residues long. Here the CDR3 reads CASSYGVTNTEAFF. Written as DNA, the CDR3 is TGTGCCAGCAGTTACGGGGTAACGAACACTGAAGCTTTCTTT.

The chain recombines TRBV2 with TRBJ2-7, with D unresolved. CDR1 SNHLY and CDR2 FYNNEI come from the germline V gene. This CDR3 comprises 12 residues. V shed 6 bases and J shed 6 bases, with 12 bases lying between them. Written as DNA, the CDR3 is TGTGCCAGCAGAGCCCGGACCCTCGAGCAGTACTTC. Residues: CASRARTLEQYF.

In its sample, this clonotype was seen many times. The J gene is TRBJ2-3, the V gene TRBV24-1; TRBD2 matches at 10 bases. V lost 8 bases to trimming and J lost 3 bases; unmatched junction nucleotides: 4. Germline lookup yields CDR1 KGHDR and CDR2 SFDVKD. The CDR3 sequence is 14 residues long. The CDR3 reads CATKPSGRTDTQYF. CDR3 in DNA: TGTGCCACCAAACCTAGCGGGAGAACAGATACGCAGTATTTT.

The rearrangement links TRBV12-3 or TRBV12-4 to TRBJ1-4; the D is unclear. V was trimmed by 3 bases and J by 2 bases, leaving 7 bases between them. The CDR3 spans 14 residues. CDR3 residues: CASSLGFTNEKLFF. DNA of the CDR3: TGTGCCAGCAGTTTGGGTTTTACTAATGAAAAACTGTTTTTT.

The chain uses TRBV27 and TRBJ1-1; no definite D call. Germline CDR1 and CDR2: MNHEY and SMNVEV (reference sequence). This CDR3 has 14 amino acids. V was pared by 5 bases and J by 1 base, with 11 bases between. CDR3 residues: CASSRYDGNTEAFF. Written as DNA, the CDR3 is TGTGCCAGCAGTCGTTACGACGGGAACACTGAAGCTTTCTTT.

This clonotype appeared a few times. The chain couples TRBV5-5 to TRBJ2-7; D remains ambiguous. The CDR3 contains 14 residues. Trimming left V 0 bases short and J 0 bases short, with 7 bases between. CDR1 SGHKS and CDR2 YYEKEE come from the germline V gene (reference sequence). CDR3 in amino acids: CASSLDSGSYEQYF. The CDR3 bases are TGTGCCAGCAGCTTGGATTCAGGCTCCTACGAGCAGTACTTC.

This clonotype appeared a few times. The chain recombines TRBV7-9 with TRBJ1-5; tentative D call: TRBD1 (6 bases). The V gene lost 1 base and the J gene lost 6 bases, with 22 bases spanning the gap. The germline V gene encodes CDR1 SEHNR and CDR2 FQNEAQ (reference sequence). The CDR3 spans 18 residues. CDR3 loop: CASSLEPPGTQAGQPQHF. The CDR3 nucleotides are TGTGCCAGCAGCTTAGAACCACCCGGGACACAGGCGGGTCAGCCCCAGCATTTT.

This clonotype has just a few counts. This chain links TRBV5-1 with TRBJ2-3, with D perhaps TRBD1 (5 bases). The CDR3 loop spans 13 amino acids. Germline-derived CDR1 and CDR2 are SGHRS and YFSETQ. V was trimmed by 2 bases and J by 6 bases, leaving 10 bases between them. The CDR3 region has the DNA TGCGCCAGCAGCTTTGGGGCAGCGGATACGCAGTATTTT. It specifies CASSFGAADTQYF.

The chain has TRBV5-1 and TRBJ2-7; a weak D match, TRBD1 (6 bases). The germline V gene encodes CDR1 SGHRS and CDR2 YFSETQ. The CDR3 extends over 13 amino acids. The V end was cut by 7 bases, the J end by 0 bases, with 11 bases between. Written as DNA, the CDR3 is TGCGCCAGCGCTACAGGGACCTCCTACGAGCAGTACTTC. Its translation: CASATGTSYEQYF.

This clonotype was detected many times. This sequence joins TRBV6-2 or TRBV6-3 and TRBJ2-4, with TRBD2 matching 11 bases. Losses at the gene ends were 0 bases for V and 3 bases for J; bases not matched to a gene: 16. The CDR3 is made up of 21 amino acids. Germline-derived CDR1 and CDR2 are MNHEY and SVGEGT. DNA for the CDR3: TGTGCCAGCAGTTACTCCCCCGCACTAGCGGGAGAGGTTCGAGGCAAAAACATTCAGTACTTC. The encoded protein is CASSYSPALAGEVRGKNIQYF.

A few counts support this clonotype. V is TRBV5-5 and J is TRBJ1-4; the D gene is possibly TRBD1 (5 bases). CDR3 length: 16 amino acids. Germline V CDR1 and CDR2: SGHKS, YYEKEE (reference sequence). Trimming stripped 4 bases from V and 0 bases from J, with 13 bases between. In DNA form, the CDR3 reads TGTGCCAGCAGCCGGACGGGGCTTGCAACTAATGAAAAACTGTTTTTT. Translation gives CASSRTGLATNEKLFF.

The chain links TRBV7-6 to TRBJ2-5, with unresolved D. The germline gives CDR1 SGHVS, CDR2 FNYEAQ. V dropped 1 base and J dropped 8 bases, with 8 bases sitting between them. CDR3 length: 12 amino acids. CDR3 residues: CASSLGDNTQYF. In nucleotides, the CDR3 is TGTGCCAGCAGCTTAGGAGACAATACCCAGTACTTC.

This chain uses TRBV5-1 with TRBJ1-1, with D uncertain. CDR1 and CDR2 from the germline V gene are SGHRS and YFSETQ. Trimming took off 0 bases at V and 7 bases at J, with 10 bases between the two ends. There are 13 residues in the CDR3. CDR3 DNA sequence: TGCGCCAGCAGCTTGGTGATTGTCGGTGAAGCTTTCTTT. Encoded protein: CASSLVIVGEAFF. The whole variable domain, filled in from reference TRBV5-1 and TRBJ1-1, reads KAGVTQTPRYLIKTRGQQVTLSCSPISGHRSVSWYQQTPGQGLQFLFEYFSETQRNKGNFPGRFSGRQFSNSRSEMNVSTLELGDSALYLCASSLVIVGEAFFGQGTRLTVV.

This clonotype was counted ten times or more. This sequence joins TRBV9 and TRBJ2-7, with D hard to call. Germline V lookup: CDR1 SGDLS, CDR2 YYNGEE. The CDR3 has 14 residues. V lost 0 bases to trimming and J lost 1 base, with 8 bases between them. The CDR3 loop reads CASSVEWESYEQYF. CDR3 bases: TGTGCCAGCAGCGTAGAGTGGGAATCCTACGAGCAGTACTTC. The full variable domain, rest sourced from reference TRBV9 and TRBJ2-7, is DSGVTQTPKHLITATGQRVTLRCSPRSGDLSVYWYQQSLDQGLQFLIQYYNGEERAKGNILERFSAQQFPDLHSELNLSSLELGDSALYFCASSVEWESYEQYFGPGTRLTVT.

This clonotype was seen a few times. This chain uses TRBV29-1 with TRBJ1-4; a possible D gene is TRBD1 (6 bases). This CDR3 has 13 amino acids. CDR1 and CDR2 (germline): SQVTM, ANQGSEA. V dropped 4 bases and J dropped 14 bases, with 20 bases sitting between them. The CDR3 sequence: CSVARTENGILFF. The CDR3 DNA reads as TGCAGCGTTGCCCGGACAGAAAATGGAATCCTGTTTTTT.

This chain links TRBV19 with TRBJ2-7; tentative D call: TRBD2 (7 bases). Trimming removed 0 bases from V and 2 bases from J, with 17 bases in between. CDR1 is LNHDA and CDR2 is SQIVND in the germline V gene (reference sequence). The CDR3 has 17 residues. CDR3: CASSIDGGRGAAYEQYF. The CDR3 bases are TGTGCCAGTAGTATAGATGGGGGACGGGGGGCCGCCTACGAGCAGTACTTC.

The chain is built from TRBV20-1 and TRBJ2-7; D perhaps matches TRBD2 (6 bases). The CDR3 covers 13 residues. Germline CDR1 DFQATT, CDR2 SNEGSKA (reference sequence). Trimming pared 1 base from V and 4 bases from J, leaving 11 bases between. The CDR3 region is CSARVLSGYEQYF. CDR3 in DNA: TGCAGTGCTAGAGTCCTTAGCGGTTACGAGCAGTACTTC.

This clonotype was picked up a small number of times. The chain carries TRBV4-3 and TRBJ2-5; 11 bases are shared with TRBD2. The trim removed 4 bases at V and 1 base at J, leaving 2 bases unmatched. The CDR3 is 15 amino acids. Germline-derived CDR1 and CDR2 are LGHNA and YSLEER. The CDR3 spells CASSLGTSGQETQYF. The CDR3 coding sequence is TGCGCCAGCAGCCTAGGGACTAGCGGCCAAGAGACCCAGTACTTC.

This clonotype turned up a few times. V gene TRBV11-3 combines with J gene TRBJ2-7; 8 nucleotides align to TRBD2. CDR1 and CDR2 from the germline V gene are SGHNT and YENEEA. The CDR3 is made up of 13 amino acids. V trimming: 8 bases; J trimming: 3 bases; junction bases outside the gene matches: 6. CDR3 DNA: TGTGCCAGCGCAGGGCTAGCGGGCTACGAGCAGTACTTC. This sequence encodes CASAGLAGYEQYF.

This clonotype occurred a few times. This rearrangement joins TRBV6-5 to TRBJ2-5; 11 nucleotides line up with TRBD2. Germline V gene lookup returns CDR1 MNHEY and CDR2 SVGAGI. V trimming: 0 bases; J trimming: 5 bases; junction bases outside the gene matches: 5. The CDR3 loop spans 16 amino acids. CDR3 region: CASSYSVAGGKETQYF. Here the CDR3 DNA reads TGTGCCAGCAGTTACTCGGTAGCGGGGGGGAAGGAGACCCAGTACTTC.

This chain joins TRBV2 and TRBJ1-1, with D possibly TRBD1 on 6 matching bases. The V gene's germline CDR1 is SNHLY and CDR2 FYNNEI. V lost 4 bases and J 1 base, leaving 10 bases between the germline ends. The length of the CDR3 is 14 residues. In DNA, the CDR3 is TGTGCCAGCAGTGTCAGGGGCGGGAACACTGAAGCTTTCTTT. Translating gives CASSVRGGNTEAFF.

The chain carries TRBV7-3 and TRBJ1-2; TRBD1 matches 8 bases. Germline trimming cut 5 bases from V and 7 bases from J; bases unmatched to any gene: 9. The CDR3 has 14 residues. Germline CDR1 is SGHTA and CDR2 is FQGTGA. CDR3: CASSNRTGRGGYTF. The CDR3 DNA follows: TGTGCCAGCAGCAATAGGACAGGGCGGGGTGGCTACACCTTC.

This clonotype was seen a handful of times. J is TRBJ2-1 and V is TRBV5-1; TRBD1 might be the D (7 bases). Trimming removed 4 bases from V and 0 bases from J, with 14 bases in between. From germline, CDR1 is SGHRS and CDR2 YFSETQ. The CDR3 runs 16 residues. CDR3 bases: TGCGCCAGCAGCCCGGGACAGACTAGCTCCTACAATGAGCAGTTCTTC. Its translation is CASSPGQTSSYNEQFF.

This chain links TRBV7-2 with TRBJ1-4, with D perhaps TRBD1 (5 bases). The CDR3 has 15 residues. Germline V lookup: CDR1 SGHTA, CDR2 FQGNSA. Trimming removed 3 bases from V and 4 bases from J, with 12 bases in between. CDR3 in DNA: TGTGCCAGCAGCTTTACCGGGACCCTTAATGAAAAACTGTTTTTT. Its protein product is CASSFTGTLNEKLFF.